This T cell receptor (beta chain) was found in a study of shared clonotypes between healthy human individuals. Looking at the study overall: Researchers assigned three CD4 naive, three CD4 memory, two CD8 naive and one CD8 memory plate to each donor.

Points from the study as a whole: Against clonotypes common to all four donors, non-shared ones had lower generation probabilities. Genetic and exposure-history diversity was limited by the small donor number.

Profiling relied on immunoSEQ multiplex PCR, and the TCRdb table lists in-frame clones only, not all of them. The sample holds 850,000 to 1,200,000 clones; around 74% are singletons and the top ten take approximately 1.5%. The length of the CDR3 is 14 residues. V was trimmed by 2 bases and J by 1 base, leaving 8 bases between them. The germline V gene has CDR1 KGHSH and CDR2 LQKENI. CD4+ cells underwent separation, giving CD45RA+ naive and CD45RA-negative memory subsets. Turning to this clone: Its antigen is unidentified. Additional DNA sequences in this sample encode the identical CDR3.

Sequencing was carried out using memory CD4+ T cells sorted from blood. Subset specified: CD45RA-negative fraction. This TCR came from a man in his late teens or twenties in good health. This chain links TRBV18 with TRBJ1-1; D is uncertain. The CDR3 bases are TGTGCCAGCTCACCAGGACGGAGGAACACTGAAGCTTTCTTT. Translated: CASSPGRRNTEAFF.